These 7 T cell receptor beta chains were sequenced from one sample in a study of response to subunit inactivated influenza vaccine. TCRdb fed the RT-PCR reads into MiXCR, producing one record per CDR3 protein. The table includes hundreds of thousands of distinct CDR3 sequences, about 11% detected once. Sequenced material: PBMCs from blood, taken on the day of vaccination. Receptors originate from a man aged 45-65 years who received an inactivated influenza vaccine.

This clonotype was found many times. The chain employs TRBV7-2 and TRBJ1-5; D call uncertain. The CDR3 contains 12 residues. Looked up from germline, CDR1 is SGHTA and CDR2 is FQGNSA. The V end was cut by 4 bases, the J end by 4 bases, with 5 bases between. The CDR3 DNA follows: TGTGCCAGCAGCTCGACTAATCAGCCCCAGCATTTT. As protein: CASSSTNQPQHF.

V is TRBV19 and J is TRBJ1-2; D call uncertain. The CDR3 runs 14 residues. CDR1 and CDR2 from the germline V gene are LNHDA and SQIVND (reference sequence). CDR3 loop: CGLCRAYQNYGYTF. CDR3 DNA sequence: TGTGGGCTTTGCAGAGCCTACCAGAACTATGGCTACACCTTC.

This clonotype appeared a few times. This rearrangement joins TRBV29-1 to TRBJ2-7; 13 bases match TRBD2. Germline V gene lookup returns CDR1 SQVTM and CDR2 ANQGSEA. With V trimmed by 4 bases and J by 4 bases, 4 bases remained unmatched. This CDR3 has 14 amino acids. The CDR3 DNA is TGCAGCGTTGGGGAGGGACTAGCGGGATACGAGCAGTACTTC. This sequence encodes CSVGEGLAGYEQYF.

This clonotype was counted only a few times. CDR3 residues: CASSPQIGGYQPQHF. CDR3 in DNA: TGTGCCAGCAGTCCCCAGATAGGGGGTTATCAGCCCCAGCATTTT. This chain uses TRBV6-2 or TRBV6-3 with TRBJ1-5; TRBD1 is a possible D gene (6 bases). This CDR3 has 15 residues. Germline V gene data show CDR1 as MNHEY and CDR2 as SVGEGT. Trimming removed 5 bases from V and 5 bases from J, with 16 bases in between.

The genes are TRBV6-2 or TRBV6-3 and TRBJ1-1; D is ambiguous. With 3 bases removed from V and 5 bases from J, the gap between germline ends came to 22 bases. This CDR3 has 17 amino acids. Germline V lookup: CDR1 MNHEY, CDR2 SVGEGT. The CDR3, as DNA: TGTGCCAGCAGTTATGGCCCCGGACCTCAGAGAGTTACTGAAGCTTTCTTT. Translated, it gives CASSYGPGPQRVTEAFF.

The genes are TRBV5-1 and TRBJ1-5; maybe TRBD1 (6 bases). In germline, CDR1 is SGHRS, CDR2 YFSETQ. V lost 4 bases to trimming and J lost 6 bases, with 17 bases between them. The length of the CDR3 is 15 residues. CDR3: CASSPTGLEVQPQHF. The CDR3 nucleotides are TGCGCCAGCAGCCCCACAGGGTTGGAGGTTCAGCCCCAGCATTTT.

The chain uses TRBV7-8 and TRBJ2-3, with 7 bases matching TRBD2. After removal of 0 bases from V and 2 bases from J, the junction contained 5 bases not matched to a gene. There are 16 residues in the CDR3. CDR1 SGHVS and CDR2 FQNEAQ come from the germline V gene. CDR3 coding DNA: TGTGCCAGCAGCTTAGCGAGTCGACTAGCCACAGATACGCAGTATTTT. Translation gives CASSLASRLATDTQYF.